This T cell receptor beta chain originates from a study of tumor-infiltrating lymphocytes in primary liver carcinoma. Findings of the study overall: Tumor region pairs overlapped more than did tumor-adjacent and tumor-blood pairs. When set against blood, tumors had a significantly higher top-250-clone fraction (p = 0.039).

The CDR3 consists of 14 residues. The ends were cut back, 2 bases at V and 6 bases at J, with 15 bases in the middle. The germline V gene encodes CDR1 GTSNPN and CDR2 SVGIG (reference sequence). This clonotype was recorded at least ten times. Its specificity is unknown. The tissue used was unsorted bulk material of 20-30 mg. RNA and DNA were co-extracted from it with the AllPrep DNA/RNA mini kit. Patients underwent resection of primary liver carcinoma. The researchers produced TCR beta cDNA from about 510 ng total RNA with a constant-region primer. Each TCR beta library was derived from three nested multiplex PCR rounds that employed slightly modified ARM-PCR. Running roughly 10 cycles apiece, the first two PCR rounds relied on TRBV1-TRBV30 forward primers together with a C-beta reverse primer. Using its own MiXCR run on the multiplex PCR reads, TCRdb lists one record per CDR3 protein. Here the sample spans about 35,000 distinct CDR3 sequences, approximately 73% being singletons.

This clonotype was obtained from a man aged 35 to 55 with primary liver carcinoma and hepatitis B virus infection. The sample consisted of liver tumor tissue from sampling region 4. Subset reported: tumor region T4, right-lateral pole. V gene TRBV30 combines with J gene TRBJ2-3, with a weak D call TRBD2 (6 bases). The CDR3 DNA reads as TGTGCCTGGAGTCGAGGTTCCCGGGGGGATACGCAGTATTTT. It translates to CAWSRGSRGDTQYF.